Listed below are T cell receptor beta chains from one sample, sequenced in a study of blood T cell repertoires in COVID-19. Produced via immunoSEQ multiplex PCR; TCRdb's table is partial and in-frame only. The profile covers about 260,000 clones, with 80% to 90% appearing a single time and roughly 2.3% taken by the ten largest. The sample taken for sequencing was PBMCs or T cells enriched from blood (not recorded which). The receptors here all came from a woman aged 18 to 35 who had recovered from COVID-19. Both conserved end residues are part of each CDR3. D genes are given only for firm matches. The size of a clone is reported for some rows only, either as once, few or many, or as a class for expanded clones.

CDR3aa	CDR3nt	j_gene	v_gene	d_gene	abundance
CSARTGVYNSPLHF	TGCAGCGCTCGAACAGGGGTGTATAATTCACCCCTCCACTTT	TRBJ1-6	TRBV29-1	TRBD1	.
CASSLDSGNSPLHF	TGTGCCAGCAGCCTGGACAGCGGTAATTCACCCCTCCACTTT	TRBJ1-6	TRBV3-1/TRBV3-2	.	once
CASSIAGLPYGYTF	TGTGCCAGTAGTATAGCAGGACTTCCCTATGGCTACACCTTC	TRBJ1-2	TRBV19	.	once
CASSYSVSRMRGYTF	TGTGCCAGCAGTTACTCGGTCAGCCGAATGAGGGGCTACACCTTC	TRBJ1-2	TRBV6-5	.	.
CASSPPGSNQPQHF	TGTGCCAGCAGCCCGCCGGGATCCAATCAGCCCCAGCATTTT	TRBJ1-5	TRBV28	.	.
CASSQGLLNTEAFF	TGTGCCAGCAGTCAGGGACTACTAAACACTGAAGCTTTCTTT	TRBJ1-1	TRBV27	.	.
CTSSQYPGEGYTEAFF	TGCACCAGCAGCCAATACCCAGGGGAGGGCTACACTGAAGCTTTCTTT	TRBJ1-1	TRBV1	.	.
CASSRDRMYGYTF	TGTGCCAGCAGCCGAGACAGGATGTATGGCTACACCTTC	TRBJ1-2	TRBV6-5	.	.
CASSLSLTLPYGYTF	TGTGCCAGCAGTTTATCGCTTACTCTCCCCTATGGCTACACCTTC	TRBJ1-2	TRBV27	.	.
CASTPHPAGAQETQYF	TGCGCCAGCACCCCCCATCCTGCGGGGGCCCAAGAGACCCAGTACTTC	TRBJ2-5	TRBV5-1	.	.
CASSLMGTGRFQETQYF	TGTGCCAGCTCACTTATGGGGACAGGGCGTTTCCAAGAGACCCAGTACTTC	TRBJ2-5	TRBV18	TRBD1	.
CASSVGQAYEQYF	TGTGCCAGCAGTGTTGGACAGGCCTACGAGCAGTACTTC	TRBJ2-7	TRBV2	TRBD1	.
CASSPGTGKGSPLHF	TGTGCCAGCAGCCCCGGGACAGGGAAAGGTTCACCCCTCCACTTT	TRBJ1-6	TRBV5-6	TRBD1	.
CASSSTGGREKLFF	TGTGCCAGCAGTTCGACAGGGGGTAGAGAAAAACTGTTTTTT	TRBJ1-4	TRBV6-5	TRBD1	once
CASSQDPARGQNIQYF	TGTGCCAGCAGCCAAGATCCGGCCAGGGGGCAAAACATTCAGTACTTC	TRBJ2-4	TRBV3-1/TRBV3-2	TRBD1	.
CASSTFAQGFDTEAFF	TGTGCCAGCAGCACGTTTGCACAGGGATTTGACACTGAAGCTTTCTTT	TRBJ1-1	TRBV7-8	.	.
CASTLGLYTGELFF	TGTGCCAGCACACTGGGGCTCTACACCGGGGAGCTGTTTTTT	TRBJ2-2	TRBV2	.	.
CASSPPGNRQDYGYTF	TGTGCCAGCTCACCCCCGGGGAACCGGCAGGACTATGGCTACACCTTC	TRBJ1-2	TRBV18	.	once
CASSLLTGGTLHF	TGTGCCAGCAGCTTACTTACAGGGGGAACCCTCCACTTT	TRBJ1-6	TRBV5-8	TRBD1	.
CASSFLGGSYNEQFF	TGTGCCAGCAGTTTCCTCGGGGGGTCCTACAATGAGCAGTTCTTC	TRBJ2-1	TRBV28	TRBD2	.
CASSLYRVPNTEAFF	TGTGCCAGCAGCTTATACCGGGTTCCCAACACTGAAGCTTTCTTT	TRBJ1-1	TRBV5-5	.	once
CASRLAGVYQETQYF	TGCGCCAGCAGGCTAGCGGGGGTCTACCAAGAGACCCAGTACTTC	TRBJ2-5	TRBV5-1	TRBD2	.
CASSYRTSLAYEQYF	TGTGCCAGCAGTTATCGGACTTCTCTCGCCTACGAGCAGTACTTC	TRBJ2-7	TRBV28	.	.
CASAGGQGATEAFF	TGCGCCAGCGCAGGAGGACAGGGGGCAACTGAAGCTTTCTTT	TRBJ1-1	TRBV5-1	TRBD1	.
CAWSSQGLPTEAFF	TGTGCCTGGAGTTCCCAGGGTCTTCCCACTGAAGCTTTCTTT	TRBJ1-1	TRBV30	.	.
CAWGSLGLMQPQHF	TGTGCCTGGGGGTCATTGGGACTGATGCAGCCCCAGCATTTT	TRBJ1-5	TRBV30	.	.
CASSMGQHLYGYTF	TGTGCCAGTAGTATGGGACAGCATCTCTATGGCTACACCTTC	TRBJ1-2	TRBV19	TRBD1	.
CASSLRAQDTQYF	TGTGCCAGCAGCCTCAGGGCACAAGATACGCAGTATTTT	TRBJ2-3	TRBV13	.	once
CASSLYYSPLHF	TGTGCCAGCAGCTTATACTATTCACCCCTCCACTTT	TRBJ1-6	TRBV11-2	.	.
CASRRQASSYNEQFF	TGTGCCAGCAGGAGACAGGCTAGCTCCTACAATGAGCAGTTCTTC	TRBJ2-1	TRBV2	.	.
CASSQRRGLGTDTQYF	TGTGCCAGCAGCCAAAGAAGGGGCCTAGGCACAGATACGCAGTATTTT	TRBJ2-3	TRBV3-1/TRBV3-2	.	once
CASGTGLTPYEQYF	TGTGCCAGTGGAACAGGGTTGACGCCCTACGAGCAGTACTTC	TRBJ2-7	TRBV19	.	.
CASSEGGNSPLHF	TGTGCCAGCTCTGAAGGCGGGAATTCACCCCTCCACTTT	TRBJ1-6	TRBV6-4	.	.
CASSDRGASYEQYF	TGTGCCAGCAGCGACCGCGGGGCCTCCTACGAGCAGTACTTC	TRBJ2-7	TRBV7-9	.	.